This T cell receptor (beta chain) stems from a study of OX40 agonist ivuxolimab in advanced cancers. Study background: Dose-escalation patients were diagnosed with hepatocellular carcinoma, melanoma, renal cell cancer or head and neck cancer.

The junction had 15 bases not matched to a gene; V was cut back by 5 bases and J by 5 bases. CDR1 is SGHTA and CDR2 is FQGNSA in the germline V gene. This CDR3 is built from 17 residues. Libraries were prepared by immunoSEQ multiplex PCR; TCRdb keeps only in-frame clonotypes and omits some of them. The sample contains about 90,000 clones, approximately 91% of which appear only once. The rearrangement uses TRBV7-2 and TRBJ2-7; TRBD2 matches at 10 bases. This receptor was identified in an adult with an advanced solid tumor such as melanoma, head and neck, liver or kidney cancer. The input for sequencing was CD4+ or CD8+ T cells sorted from blood, taken in a trial of the OX40 agonist ivuxolimab. The CDR3 sequence is CASSPQGAGGPKDEQYF. The CDR3 DNA reads TGTGCCAGCAGCCCCCAGGGAGCGGGAGGGCCGAAGGACGAGCAGTACTTC.